The 15 T cell receptor beta chains listed next were all sequenced from one sample in a study of graft-versus-host responses after intestinal transplantation. The protocol was immunoSEQ multiplex PCR, while the TCRdb copy is restricted to in-frame clones and leaves out a portion. The sample lists about 130,000 clones; 92% were seen once. The antigens these receptors bind are not known. Sequencing was performed on unstimulated CD4+ T cells sorted from spleen or lymph node cells, taken before intestinal transplant. Every receptor here comes from a human donor who received an intestinal transplant.

CDR3 nucleotide sequence: TGTGCCATGAGCCCGGGACAGGGGGGTAATGAGCAGTTCTTC. Amino acid sequence: CAMSPGQGGNEQFF. This chain joins TRBV10-3 and TRBJ2-1; 11 bases match TRBD1. The CDR3 covers 14 residues. Per germline, CDR1 ENHRY and CDR2 SYGVKD. The trim removed 9 bases at V and 7 bases at J, leaving 8 bases unmatched.

The V call is TRBV27, the J call TRBJ2-1; 12 bases are shared with TRBD1. The CDR3 is made up of 17 amino acids. The V gene end was trimmed by 3 bases and the J gene end by 10 bases; junction bases not matched to a gene: 13. The germline CDR1 and CDR2 sequences are MNHEY and SMNVEV (reference sequence). The CDR3 sequence: CASSFSGTGGPAREQFF. The CDR3 DNA follows: TGTGCCAGCAGTTTTTCCGGGACAGGGGGCCCGGCGAGGGAGCAGTTCTTC.

V usage is TRBV7-6 and J usage is TRBJ1-1; TRBD1 matches 7 bases. Germline V CDR1 and CDR2: SGHVS, FNYEAQ. This CDR3 has 15 amino acids. The V and J ends lost 5 bases and 0 bases, in that order; junction bases with no gene match: 6. The CDR3 bases are TGTGCCAGCAGCCTGGGACAGCCCTTGAACACTGAAGCTTTCTTT. It codes for CASSLGQPLNTEAFF.

The gene calls are TRBV29-1 and TRBJ1-1; tentative D call: TRBD1 (5 bases). Trimming removed 3 bases at V and 1 base at J, with 15 bases between. Germline lookup yields CDR1 SQVTM and CDR2 ANQGSEA. This CDR3 has 15 amino acids. The CDR3 reads CSVEGTGTGNTEAFF. DNA of the CDR3: TGCAGCGTTGAGGGGACTGGAACAGGGAACACTGAAGCTTTCTTT.

The chain has TRBV11-2 and TRBJ2-3, with D possibly TRBD2 on 6 matching bases. V lost 1 base and J 4 bases, leaving 6 bases between the germline ends. Germline V gives CDR1 SGHAT, CDR2 FQNNGV. This CDR3 contains 13 residues. CDR3 in amino acids: CASSLAGADTQYF. Written as DNA, the CDR3 is TGTGCCAGCAGCTTAGCGGGAGCAGATACGCAGTATTTT.

The chain links TRBV9 to TRBJ2-1; 7 bases agree with TRBD2. The CDR3 loop spans 13 amino acids. With V trimmed by 0 bases and J by 10 bases, 4 bases remained unmatched. Per germline, CDR1 SGDLS and CDR2 YYNGEE. CDR3 region: CASSVGTSVEQFF. In DNA, the CDR3 is TGTGCCAGCAGCGTAGGTACTAGCGTCGAGCAGTTCTTC.

The chain carries TRBV11-2 and TRBJ2-6; D might be TRBD1 (5 bases). Germline CDR1 reads SGHAT; CDR2 reads FQNNGV. The CDR3 contains 15 residues. The V gene lost 2 bases and the J gene lost 3 bases, with 8 bases spanning the gap. CDR3 bases: TGTGCCAGCAGCTTACAGGGTCATGGGGCCAACGTCCTGACTTTC. Its translation: CASSLQGHGANVLTF.

This sequence joins TRBV4-1 and TRBJ2-1; 10 bases are shared with TRBD2. J gave up 10 bases and V 0 bases, and 9 bases lay outside the gene matches. This CDR3 is 16 amino acids long. Looked up from germline, CDR1 is MGHRA and CDR2 is YSYEKL. The DNA for the CDR3 is TGCGCCAGCAGCCAAGATTGGGCTAGCGGGAGAGGGGAGCAGTTCTTC. The encoded protein is CASSQDWASGRGEQFF.

This clone was counted only a few times. The chain combines TRBV5-6 with TRBJ2-5; 9 nucleotides match TRBD1. The V segment lost 2 bases and the J segment 5 bases; nucleotides outside the gene matches: 19. Germline lookup yields CDR1 SGHDT and CDR2 YYEEEE. The CDR3 has 19 amino acids. The CDR3 DNA follows: TGTGCCAGCAGCTTCTTCTTGGGGGGACAGGGCAAGTTAGGGGAGACCCAGTACTTC. Its protein product is CASSFFLGGQGKLGETQYF.

The gene calls are TRBV30 and TRBJ1-2; D is unresolved. The CDR3 totals 11 residues. The V gene lost 3 bases and the J gene lost 4 bases, with 6 bases spanning the gap. Looked up from germline, CDR1 is GTSNPN and CDR2 is SVGIG (reference sequence). The CDR3: CAWSRVYGYTF. As DNA, the CDR3 is TGTGCCTGGAGCCGGGTCTATGGCTACACCTTC.

This clone was seen a single time. The gene calls are TRBV15 and TRBJ2-1; TRBD2 matches 13 bases. Unmatched junction bases numbered 4, after V lost 1 base and J lost 1 base. In germline, CDR1 is LNHNV, CDR2 YYDKDF (reference sequence). The CDR3 contains 18 residues. The CDR3 spells CATSRAGTSGVSYNEQFF. CDR3 nucleotide sequence: TGTGCCACCAGCAGAGCGGGGACTAGCGGGGTATCCTACAATGAGCAGTTCTTC.

The chain carries TRBV6-5 and TRBJ1-5; D is unclear. The CDR3 is 14 residues long. Trimming took 6 bases from V and 1 from J, leaving 10 bases between them. Per germline, CDR1 MNHEY and CDR2 SVGAGI. CDR3 sequence (DNA): TGTGCCAGCAGCAGACGTAGGAGCAATCAGCCCCAGCATTTT. Translation: CASSRRRSNQPQHF.

The chain is built from TRBV4-1 and TRBJ2-1; D not resolved. The CDR3 length is 16 residues. The V and J ends lost 4 bases and 9 bases respectively, with 22 bases between them. The germline gives CDR1 MGHRA, CDR2 YSYEKL. This chain's CDR3 is CASSPPPQLAAGEQFF. Written as DNA, the CDR3 is TGCGCCAGCAGCCCACCACCGCAGTTAGCTGCAGGTGAGCAGTTCTTC.

To note about this clone: The same CDR3 also results from other DNA sequences found in this sample. The V gene is TRBV7-8, the J gene TRBJ2-6; 7 bases align to TRBD1. The ends lost 1 base at V and 0 bases at J; junction bases unmatched: 3. In germline, CDR1 is SGHVS, CDR2 FQNEAQ. CDR3 length: 17 residues. The CDR3 DNA follows: TGTGCCAGCAGCTTAGGGGGGACAGTCTCTGGGGCCAACGTCCTGACTTTC. Translation: CASSLGGTVSGANVLTF.

The rearrangement uses TRBV30 and TRBJ2-3; 10 bases line up with TRBD2. The J segment lost 4 bases and the V segment lost 4 bases, leaving 8 bases of the junction unmatched. Germline CDR1 GTSNPN, CDR2 SVGIG (reference sequence). CDR3 length equals 15 residues. DNA of the CDR3: TGTGCCTGGAAGGTGTTAGCGGGAGGACCAGATACGCAGTATTTT. Protein product: CAWKVLAGGPDTQYF.